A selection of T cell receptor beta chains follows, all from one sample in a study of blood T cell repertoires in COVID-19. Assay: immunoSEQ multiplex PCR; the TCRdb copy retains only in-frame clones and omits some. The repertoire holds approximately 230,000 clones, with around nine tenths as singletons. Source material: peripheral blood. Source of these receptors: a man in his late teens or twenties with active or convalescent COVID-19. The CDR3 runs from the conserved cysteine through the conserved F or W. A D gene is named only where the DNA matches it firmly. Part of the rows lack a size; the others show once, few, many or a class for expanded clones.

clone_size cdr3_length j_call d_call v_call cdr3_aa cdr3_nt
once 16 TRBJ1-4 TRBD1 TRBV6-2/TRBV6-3 CASSYGQGATNEKLFF TGTGCCAGCAGTTACGGACAGGGTGCAACTAATGAAAAACTGTTTTTT
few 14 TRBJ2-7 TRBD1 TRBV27 CASSLVQGVYEQYF TGTGCCAGCAGTTTAGTACAGGGGGTCTACGAGCAGTACTTC
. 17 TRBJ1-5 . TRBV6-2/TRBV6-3 CASSFPRGGTSNQPQHF TGTGCCAGCAGTTTCCCCCGGGGGGGGACCTCCAATCAGCCCCAGCATTTT
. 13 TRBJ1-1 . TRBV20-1 CSASRVLGTEAFF TGCAGTGCGAGTCGGGTGTTGGGCACTGAAGCTTTCTTT
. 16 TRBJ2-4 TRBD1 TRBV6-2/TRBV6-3 CASSAQGEGVKNIQYF TGTGCCAGCAGTGCTCAGGGGGAAGGGGTCAAAAACATTCAGTACTTC
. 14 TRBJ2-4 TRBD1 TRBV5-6 CASSLTTDRDIQYF TGTGCCAGCAGCCTAACGACCGACAGGGACATTCAGTACTTC
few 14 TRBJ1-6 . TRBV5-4 CASRQSQNNSPLHF TGTGCCAGCAGACAGTCACAAAATAATTCACCCCTCCACTTT
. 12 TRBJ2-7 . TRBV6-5 CASLDGTYEQYF TGTGCCTCCTTGGACGGGACCTACGAGCAGTACTTC
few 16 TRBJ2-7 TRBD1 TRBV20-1 CSASRLDRGEPYEQYF TGCAGTGCTAGTCGGTTAGACAGGGGGGAACCCTACGAGCAGTACTTC
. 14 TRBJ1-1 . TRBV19 CASSIGLANTEAFF TGTGCCAGTAGTATAGGCTTGGCCAACACTGAAGCTTTCTTT
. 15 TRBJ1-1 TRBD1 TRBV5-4 CASSLGQGGRSEAFF TGTGCCAGCAGCCTTGGACAGGGAGGGAGGTCTGAAGCTTTCTTT
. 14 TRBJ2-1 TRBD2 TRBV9 CASSVQSGRYEQFF TGTGCCAGCAGCGTTCAATCCGGGAGGTATGAGCAGTTCTTC
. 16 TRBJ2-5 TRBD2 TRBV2 CASSEGSSGLAKTQYF TGTGCCAGCAGTGAAGGGAGTTCGGGACTAGCAAAGACCCAGTACTTC
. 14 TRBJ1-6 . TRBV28 CASSFGRENSPLHF TGTGCCAGCAGTTTCGGGAGGGAAAATTCACCCCTCCACTTT
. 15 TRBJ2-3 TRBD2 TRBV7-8 CASSLAVAGADTQYF TGTGCCAGCAGCTTAGCAGTAGCGGGAGCAGATACGCAGTATTTT
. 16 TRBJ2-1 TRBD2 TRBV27 CASSLSSGSGSPEQFF TGTGCCAGCAGTTTATCCTCTGGTAGCGGGAGTCCCGAGCAGTTCTTC
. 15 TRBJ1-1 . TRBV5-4 CASSARTDKRAEAFF TGTGCCAGCAGCGCGCGGACAGACAAAAGGGCTGAAGCTTTCTTT
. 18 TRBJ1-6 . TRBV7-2 CASSLAGGAGANNSPLHF TGTGCCAGCAGCTTAGCGGGGGGGGCAGGGGCCAATAATTCACCCCTCCACTTT
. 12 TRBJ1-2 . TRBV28 CASIGGLHGYTF TGTGCCAGCATAGGAGGGTTACATGGCTACACCTTC